This TCR beta chain emerged from a study of CD8+CD57+ T cells in acquired aplastic anemia. TCR beta VDJ combinations and CDR3 sequences were profiled from genomic DNA. One entry per CDR3 protein results from TCRdb running MiXCR on the reads. This sample carries 120,000 or so distinct CDR3 sequences, about 50% of them seen once, and the ten largest clones take roughly 32%. Trimming removed 6 bases at V and 4 bases at J, with 15 bases between. This CDR3 is built from 14 residues. The patients chosen for sequencing had shown expansion of CD8+CD57+ cells (detected by flow cytometry). Sequencing was carried out using sorted CD4+, CD8+, or CD8+CD57+ T cells (not recorded which) from PBMCs. The sequence came from a human donor with aplastic anemia. The rearrangement joins TRBV12-3 or TRBV12-4 to TRBJ1-2; D ambiguous. The CDR3 here is CASSPRRRIYGYTF. The CDR3, as DNA: TGTGCCAGCAGCCCACGTAGACGGATCTATGGCTACACCTTC.